This T cell receptor (beta chain) was recorded in a study of human T cells and chemical hapten exposure. Germline loops: CDR1 MDHEN, CDR2 SYDVKM. V was clipped by 9 bases and J by 4 bases, with 15 bases between them. This CDR3 has 13 residues. Sample time point: patch test 1, 2 weeks after DPC sensitization. Treatment specified: therapeutic diphenylcyclopropenone sensitization with weekly scalp DPC. Each donor was an alopecia patient between 18 and 70 years of age who qualified for DPC. TCRdb analysed the RACE reads with MiXCR anew, one entry per CDR3 protein. The sample shows just over 80,000 distinct CDR3 sequences, roughly a tenth of them seen only once.

The TCR was taken from a woman aged 45-59 years with alopecia areata. Some clones in this sample may be carry-over from other donors' samples. The sample in question was whole blood, obtained in connection with sensitization to the hapten diphenylcyclopropenone (DPC). The chain links TRBV28 to TRBJ1-1, with D uncertain. In DNA, the CDR3 is TGTGCCAGTAAATTGGGTTTAACCACTGAAGCTTTCTTT. It encodes CASKLGLTTEAFF.